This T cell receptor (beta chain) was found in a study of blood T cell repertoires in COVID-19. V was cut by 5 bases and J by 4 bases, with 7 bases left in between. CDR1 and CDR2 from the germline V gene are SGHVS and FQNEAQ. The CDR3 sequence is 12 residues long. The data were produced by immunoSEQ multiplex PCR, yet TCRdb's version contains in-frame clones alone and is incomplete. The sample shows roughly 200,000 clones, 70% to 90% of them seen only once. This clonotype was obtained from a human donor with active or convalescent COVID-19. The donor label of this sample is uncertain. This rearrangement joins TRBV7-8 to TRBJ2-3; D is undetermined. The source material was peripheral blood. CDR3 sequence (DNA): TGTGCCAGCAGCCCCTATGCAGATACGCAGTATTTT. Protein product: CASSPYADTQYF.